This TCR beta chain was sequenced for a study of T cell repertoires in cytomegalovirus infection. TCRdb used MiXCR to reprocess the reads, holding one entry per CDR3 protein. The table lists about 890,000 distinct CDR3 sequences, around 29% of them singletons. This CDR3 is 15 amino acids long. With V trimmed by 6 bases and J by 2 bases, 8 bases remained unmatched. Germline V gene lookup returns CDR1 MNHEY and CDR2 SVGAGI. Notes on this clonotype: Its specificity is not known.

Sequences were derived from cultured CD8+ T cells from PBMCs, sampled from culture after CMV antigen stimulation. The V call is TRBV6-5, the J call TRBJ2-7; TRBD1 agrees at 9 bases. The receptor's source is a human donor in good health (CMV status not recorded). Some clones in this sample may be carry-over from other donors' samples. The CDR3 spells CASRTGGAPAYEQYF. The DNA for the CDR3 is TGTGCCAGCAGAACAGGGGGCGCGCCAGCCTACGAGCAGTACTTC.